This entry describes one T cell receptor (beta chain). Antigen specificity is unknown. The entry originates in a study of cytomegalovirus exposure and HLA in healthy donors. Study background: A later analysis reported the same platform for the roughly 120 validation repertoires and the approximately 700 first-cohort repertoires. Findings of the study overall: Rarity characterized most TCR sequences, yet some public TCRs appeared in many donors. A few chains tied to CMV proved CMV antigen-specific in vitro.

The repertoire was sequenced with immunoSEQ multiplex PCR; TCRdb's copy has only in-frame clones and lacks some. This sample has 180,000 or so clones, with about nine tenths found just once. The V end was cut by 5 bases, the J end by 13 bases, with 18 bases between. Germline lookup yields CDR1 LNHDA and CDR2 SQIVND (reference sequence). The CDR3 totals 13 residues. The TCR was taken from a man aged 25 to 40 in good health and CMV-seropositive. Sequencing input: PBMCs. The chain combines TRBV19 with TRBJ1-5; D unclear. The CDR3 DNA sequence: TGTGCCAGTAGTCCCGGACGGCCATCCGGGCAGCATTTT. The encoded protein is CASSPGRPSGQHF.